The rows below give T cell receptor beta chains drawn from one sample of a study of blood T cell repertoires in COVID-19. The protocol was immunoSEQ multiplex PCR, while the TCRdb copy is restricted to in-frame clones and leaves out a portion. The repertoire has about 270,000 clones, under 90% of them found once; the top ten carry approximately 3.1%. The sequenced sample was peripheral blood. The receptors come from a woman younger than 35 with acute or convalescent COVID-19. CDR3s include the opening cysteine and the closing phenylalanine or tryptophan. The order of the fields is clone size, J gene, V gene, D gene, CDR3 DNA, CDR3 protein. D genes are given only for firm matches. Rows may omit the clone size; those that give it use once, few, many or a size class.

once | TRBJ1-3 | TRBV28 | NA | TGTGCCAGCAGTCCCCGGGGAAACACCATATATTTT | CASSPRGNTIYF
NA | TRBJ1-1 | TRBV6-6 | NA | TGTGCCAGCAGTTCCCCCGACAAACTGAACACTGAAGCTTTCTTT | CASSSPDKLNTEAFF
NA | TRBJ2-7 | TRBV28 | NA | TGTGCCAGCAGTTCCCCTGGACAGCGCCTAGGGTACGAGCAGTACTTC | CASSSPGQRLGYEQYF
NA | TRBJ2-5 | TRBV7-2 | TRBD2 | TGTGCCAGCAGCTTTTTAGCGACTAGCGGGATTGGTAAGGAGACCCAGTACTTC | CASSFLATSGIGKETQYF
NA | TRBJ1-2 | TRBV28 | NA | TGTGCCAGCAGCCTCTGGCGGGGGTATGGCTACACCTTC | CASSLWRGYGYTF
NA | TRBJ2-4 | TRBV7-9 | NA | TGTGCCAGCAGTCCCCACCCGACAGTGCCCCTAGCCAAAAACATTCAGTACTTC | CASSPHPTVPLAKNIQYF
NA | TRBJ1-5 | TRBV15 | TRBD1 | TGTGCCACCAGCAGAGGGAGGGACAGGACAGGAGGCAATCAGCCCCAGCATTTT | CATSRGRDRTGGNQPQHF
NA | TRBJ2-1 | TRBV25-1 | NA | TGTGCCAGCAGTGAGCGTTTTAGCTCCTACAATGAGCAGTTCTTC | CASSERFSSYNEQFF
NA | TRBJ2-1 | TRBV28 | TRBD1 | TGTGCCAGCAGTCCCCCCTGGACAGGGGGCCTTGAGCAGTTCTTC | CASSPPWTGGLEQFF
few | TRBJ2-7 | TRBV7-2 | NA | TGTGCCAGCAGCCCGAGCTCCTACGAGCAGTACTTC | CASSPSSYEQYF
NA | TRBJ2-1 | TRBV5-1 | TRBD2 | TGCGCCAGCCAAGCGGGATCGGACAATGAGCAGTTCTTC | CASQAGSDNEQFF
NA | TRBJ2-5 | TRBV7-9 | TRBD2 | TGTGCCAGCAGCCCGGGACTAGCGGGAGTTTGGGAGACCCAGTACTTC | CASSPGLAGVWETQYF
NA | TRBJ2-5 | TRBV6-6 | NA | TGTGCCAGCAGTTACGCTAGCCGCCCCGCCCAAGAGACCCAGTACTTC | CASSYASRPAQETQYF
few | TRBJ1-2 | TRBV6-5 | TRBD1 | TGTGCCAGCAGTCTCGGGACAGGGACGAACTATGGCTACACCTTC | CASSLGTGTNYGYTF
NA | TRBJ2-1 | TRBV2 | TRBD1 | TGTGCCAGCAAACCGGGACAGGGGGTGGATGAGCAGTTCTTC | CASKPGQGVDEQFF
NA | TRBJ1-3 | TRBV5-6 | NA | TGTGCCAGCAGCTTGATGGGGGGCTCTGGAAACACCATATATTTT | CASSLMGGSGNTIYF
NA | TRBJ1-4 | TRBV18 | TRBD1 | TGTGCCAGCTCAGGACCCGGGACAGATGGTGAAAAACTGTTTTTT | CASSGPGTDGEKLFF
NA | TRBJ1-6 | TRBV27 | NA | TGTGCCAGCAGTGGACAGTATTCACCCCTCCACTTT | CASSGQYSPLHF
NA | TRBJ2-6 | TRBV5-1 | NA | TGCGCCAGCAGCCCTAAACCTCCGGACAGCTCGACTTCTGGGGCCAACGTCCTGACTTTC | CASSPKPPDSSTSGANVLTF
NA | TRBJ2-2 | TRBV4-3 | NA | TGCGCCAGCAGACCGACGGGTGGGGAGCTGTTTTTT | CASRPTGGELFF
NA | TRBJ2-4 | TRBV7-2 | NA | TGTGCCAGCAGCTTGGGAGTTTCGGACATTCAGTACTTC | CASSLGVSDIQYF
NA | TRBJ1-2 | TRBV18 | NA | TGTGCCAGCTCACCCGACCAGACAGTATCCTATGGCTACACCTTC | CASSPDQTVSYGYTF
NA | TRBJ2-2 | TRBV3-1/TRBV3-2 | TRBD2 | TGTGCCAGCAGCCAAGTTCATCTAGCGGGGGTCACCGGGGAGCTGTTTTTT | CASSQVHLAGVTGELFF
NA | TRBJ1-1 | TRBV12-3/TRBV12-4 | TRBD1 | TGTGCCAGCAGACCAGGGGGCCGCACTGAAGCTTTCTTT | CASRPGGRTEAFF
NA | TRBJ1-3 | TRBV10-3 | NA | TGTGCCATCAGCGGGCAGGGATCCTCTGGAAACACCATATATTTT | CAISGQGSSGNTIYF
NA | TRBJ1-6 | TRBV10-3 | NA | TGTGCCACCGCCCGGGGGGATAATTCACCCCTCCACTTT | CATARGDNSPLHF
NA | TRBJ2-2 | TRBV18 | NA | TGTGCCAGCTCTCTATTCCAATTTCGGGACACCGGGGAGCTGTTTTTT | CASSLFQFRDTGELFF
NA | TRBJ2-1 | TRBV11-3 | NA | TGTGCCAGCAGCCTACAGGGGGCCCTAGCGGGAGAGCAGTTCTTC | CASSLQGALAGEQFF
NA | TRBJ2-7 | TRBV5-6 | NA | TGTGCCAGCAGCTTAGGAGTTATGAACAACGAGCAGTACTTC | CASSLGVMNNEQYF
NA | TRBJ1-2 | TRBV2 | NA | TGTGCCAGCAGACAGGAGAGCTATGGCTACACCTTC | CASRQESYGYTF
NA | TRBJ2-6 | TRBV6-5 | NA | TGTGCCAGCAATACGGGGAACTCTGGGGCCAACGTCCTGACTTTC | CASNTGNSGANVLTF
NA | TRBJ2-7 | TRBV13 | NA | TGTGCCAGCAGCTCCTCCGGGACTCCTTCCTACGAGCAGTACTTC | CASSSSGTPSYEQYF
NA | TRBJ1-2 | TRBV18 | TRBD1 | TGTGCCAGCTCTCCGGGACAGGGTACTACTAACTATGGCTACACCTTC | CASSPGQGTTNYGYTF
few | TRBJ2-7 | TRBV21-1 | NA | TGTGCCAGCAGCAAAGTCGGGACACCCCGCTACGAGCAGTACTTC | CASSKVGTPRYEQYF
once | TRBJ1-6 | TRBV6-5 | NA | TGTGCCAGCAAAACGACCGGGAACTATAATTCACCCCTCCACTTT | CASKTTGNYNSPLHF
NA | TRBJ1-5 | TRBV12-3/TRBV12-4 | NA | TGTGCCAGCACGGAGGGGTCTTGGCAGCCCCAGCATTTT | CASTEGSWQPQHF
NA | TRBJ1-1 | TRBV6-5 | NA | TGTGCCAGCAGTTACGGGCAGTTGAATGAAGCTTTCTTT | CASSYGQLNEAFF
NA | TRBJ2-2 | TRBV18 | NA | TGTGCCAGCTCACCATCCCAGCGGAACACCGGGGAGCTGTTTTTT | CASSPSQRNTGELFF
NA | TRBJ2-7 | TRBV7-2 | NA | TGTGCCAGCAGCTTAGGAGCTAGAATCTACGAGCAGTACTTC | CASSLGARIYEQYF
NA | TRBJ1-2 | TRBV28 | TRBD1 | TGTGCCAGCAGCTCGCCCTCACGTACAGGGGGAAGGGGCTACACCTTC | CASSSPSRTGGRGYTF
few | TRBJ1-2 | TRBV18 | NA | TGTGCCAGCTCACCAGCGGACAGTCCGTATGGCTACACCTTC | CASSPADSPYGYTF
NA | TRBJ2-2 | TRBV7-9 | NA | TGTGCCAGCAGTTCCACTGGGGCATCGAGCACCGGGGAGCTGTTTTTT | CASSSTGASSTGELFF
NA | TRBJ2-1 | TRBV11-3 | TRBD2 | TGTGCCAGCAGCTTAGATAGCCCATTAGCGGGAGATGACAATGAGCAGTTCTTC | CASSLDSPLAGDDNEQFF
NA | TRBJ2-2 | TRBV4-3 | NA | TGCGCCAGCAGCCAAGATTCTCCGCTAGCCGATACCGGGGAGCTGTTTTTT | CASSQDSPLADTGELFF
NA | TRBJ1-1 | TRBV3-1/TRBV3-2 | TRBD1 | TGTGCCAGCAGCCAAGGGACAGGGATATACACTGAAGCTTTCTTT | CASSQGTGIYTEAFF
NA | TRBJ2-1 | TRBV5-4 | NA | TGTGCCAGCAGCTCGGCGGGATTGGGGAATGAGCAGTTCTTC | CASSSAGLGNEQFF
NA | TRBJ2-7 | TRBV5-4 | TRBD2 | TGTGCCAGCAGACTTAGCGGGAGAAGCCGGGGTGAGCAGTACTTC | CASRLSGRSRGEQYF
NA | TRBJ2-5 | TRBV4-3 | NA | TGCGCCAGCAGCCGAGTGACCCAGGGTGGGACCCAGTACTTC | CASSRVTQGGTQYF
NA | TRBJ2-3 | TRBV28 | TRBD2 | TGTGCCAGCAGTTTAGGGACTAGCGGGAGGTCAGATACGCAGTATTTT | CASSLGTSGRSDTQYF
once | TRBJ2-7 | TRBV15 | NA | TGTGCCACCAGCAGAGGGGGGGTGCTCTTCGGGAAATGGGAGCAGTACTTC | CATSRGGVLFGKWEQYF
NA | TRBJ1-2 | TRBV20-1 | TRBD1 | TGCAGTGCTAGTGGGCAGGGGGACTATGGCTACACCTTC | CSASGQGDYGYTF
few | TRBJ2-7 | TRBV3-1/TRBV3-2 | TRBD2 | TGTGCCAGCAGCCAAGTAGGGCGGGAGGTTGGCGAGCAGTACTTC | CASSQVGREVGEQYF
NA | TRBJ2-6 | TRBV4-3 | NA | TGCGCCAGCAGCCAAGAGTCGGGGTCTGGGGCCAACGTCCTGACTTTC | CASSQESGSGANVLTF
few | TRBJ2-3 | TRBV7-6 | NA | TGTGCCAGCAGCTTGGGGGGGGCGTTCACAGATACGCAGTATTTT | CASSLGGAFTDTQYF
NA | TRBJ1-2 | TRBV4-1 | NA | TGCGCCAGCAGCCAAGACGAACAGGCGAGCTATGGCTACACCTTC | CASSQDEQASYGYTF